The 24 T cell receptor beta chains below come from one sample, sequenced in a study of cytomegalovirus exposure and HLA in healthy donors. PCR employed 60 Vbeta and 13 Jbeta primers. Data came from immunoSEQ multiplex PCR; TCRdb stores just in-frame clones and leaves some out. Its clone listing holds around 210,000 clones. Sequenced input: PBMCs. The source is a girl aged 2-10 years in good health and CMV-seropositive.

The rearrangement links TRBV5-1 to TRBJ2-1; possibly TRBD2 for D (6 bases). Germline CDR1 SGHRS, CDR2 YFSETQ. The CDR3 extends over 13 amino acids. The V end lost 5 bases, the J end lost 8 bases, and 14 bases lay between the germline ends. CDR3 nucleotides: TGCGCCAGCAGTTTGACTAGTATCTATGAGCAGTTCTTC. It yields the protein CASSLTSIYEQFF.

The chain uses TRBV28 and TRBJ1-1, with 7 bases that match TRBD1. The CDR3 spans 12 residues. Germline CDR1 and CDR2: MDHEN and SYDVKM. V was pared by 6 bases and J by 4 bases, with 2 bases of the junction left unmatched. This CDR3 is CASRPGGTEAFF. DNA of the CDR3: TGTGCCAGCAGGCCAGGGGGCACTGAAGCTTTCTTT.

The rearrangement uses TRBV7-9 and TRBJ2-7, with TRBD2 matching over 7 bases. CDR1 and CDR2 (germline): SEHNR, FQNEAQ (reference sequence). CDR3 length equals 15 residues. J was trimmed by 5 bases and V by 6 bases; bases with no gene match: 13. CDR3 loop: CASSPQWGSGNEQYF. The CDR3 DNA sequence: TGTGCCAGCAGTCCCCAGTGGGGGAGCGGGAACGAGCAGTACTTC.

The V call is TRBV19, the J call TRBJ2-4; no reliable D call. Germline loops: CDR1 LNHDA, CDR2 SQIVND (reference sequence). The ends were cut back, 3 bases at V and 0 bases at J, with 6 bases in the middle. This CDR3 has 14 residues. The CDR3 here is CASSMSGAKNIQYF. As DNA, the CDR3 is TGTGCCAGTAGTATGTCGGGAGCCAAAAACATTCAGTACTTC.

The genes are TRBV6-5 and TRBJ2-1; unclear D gene. V was clipped by 0 bases and J by 10 bases, with 4 bases between them. The CDR3 has 11 amino acids. CDR1 and CDR2 (germline): MNHEY, SVGAGI. CDR3 nucleotide sequence: TGTGCCAGCAGTTACTCGAGGGAGCAGTTCTTC. Protein sequence: CASSYSREQFF.

V is TRBV2 and J is TRBJ2-7, with D possibly matching TRBD1 (5 bases). V was clipped by 7 bases and J by 0 bases, with 7 bases between them. The germline gives CDR1 SNHLY, CDR2 FYNNEI. The CDR3 is 12 amino acids. In DNA, the CDR3 is TGTGCCAGCACGACAGTCTCCTACGAGCAGTACTTC. This codes for CASTTVSYEQYF.

The CDR3 spells CASRETIVVTEAFF. CDR3 bases: TGTGCCAGCAGAGAGACAATTGTTGTCACTGAAGCTTTCTTT. V is TRBV6-5 and J is TRBJ1-1; D gene uncertain. This CDR3 contains 14 residues. V shed 6 bases and J shed 4 bases, with 15 bases lying between them. Germline V gene sequence: CDR1 MNHEY, CDR2 SVGAGI.

This chain uses TRBV29-1 with TRBJ2-1; D is possibly TRBD1 (6 bases). The germline CDR1 and CDR2 sequences are SQVTM and ANQGSEA. The CDR3 loop spans 14 amino acids. The V and J ends lost 1 base and 4 bases respectively, with 11 bases between them. In DNA, the CDR3 is TGCAGCGTTGAAGGGGGGCGGAATTACAATGAGCAGTTCTTC. Its translation: CSVEGGRNYNEQFF.

The V and J genes are TRBV27 and TRBJ2-7, with TRBD1 matching over 7 bases. The J segment lost 2 bases and the V segment lost 6 bases, leaving 7 bases of the junction unmatched. CDR3 length equals 14 residues. CDR1 is MNHEY, CDR2 SMNVEV, per germline (reference sequence). The CDR3 spells CASSRQGPTYEQYF. The CDR3 DNA is TGTGCCAGCAGCCGACAGGGTCCTACCTACGAGCAGTACTTC.

This sequence joins TRBV15 and TRBJ2-7; 7 bases fit TRBD2. Per the germline V gene, CDR1 is LNHNV and CDR2 is YYDKDF (reference sequence). The CDR3 length is 14 residues. The trim removed 5 bases at V and 1 base at J, leaving 5 bases unmatched. CDR3 DNA: TGTGCCACCAGCGAGCAGCGGGGATCCTACGAGCAGTACTTC. Translated: CATSEQRGSYEQYF. The whole variable domain, remainder taken from reference TRBV15 and TRBJ2-7, is DAMVIQNPRYQVTQFGKPVTLSCSQTLNHNVMYWYQQKSSQAPKLLFHYYDKDFNNEADTPDNFQSRRPNTSFCFLDIRSPGLGDTAMYLCATSEQRGSYEQYFGPGTRLTVT.

This chain uses TRBV9 with TRBJ2-1; 12 bases match TRBD2. Germline loops: CDR1 SGDLS, CDR2 YYNGEE. V lost 3 bases, J lost 7 bases, and 2 bases stayed unmatched. The CDR3 is 14 residues long. The CDR3 DNA is TGTGCCAGCAGCGCTAGCGGGAGGGAAAATGAGCAGTTCTTC. Its protein product is CASSASGRENEQFF.

This chain joins TRBV27 and TRBJ2-7, with TRBD1 identical over 8 bases. The germline V gene has CDR1 MNHEY and CDR2 SMNVEV (reference sequence). J was trimmed by 3 bases and V by 8 bases; bases with no gene match: 6. This CDR3 has 13 amino acids. CDR3 nucleotides: TGTGCCAGCCGGCAAGACAGGGGCTACGAGCAGTACTTC. This sequence encodes CASRQDRGYEQYF.

This chain joins TRBV28 and TRBJ1-2; TRBD1 aligns across 7 bases. The V gene's germline CDR1 is MDHEN and CDR2 SYDVKM. There are 15 residues in the CDR3. Trimming took 9 bases from V and 4 from J; bases not matched to a gene: 14. The CDR3 coding sequence is TGTGCCAGTCGTGTCAGTCCCGGGACAGCCTATGGCTACACCTTC. This codes for CASRVSPGTAYGYTF.

V usage is TRBV6-5 and J usage is TRBJ1-5; the D gene is possibly TRBD1 (6 bases). The CDR3 extends over 14 amino acids. V gave up 7 bases and J gave up 5 bases, with 15 bases separating them. CDR1 and CDR2 from the germline V gene are MNHEY and SVGAGI. The CDR3 DNA follows: TGTGCCAGCAAAGGGGGAGTAGTCGATCAGCCCCAGCATTTT. Translated: CASKGGVVDQPQHF.

This chain uses TRBV5-1 with TRBJ2-7, with 8 bases fitting TRBD1. Unmatched junction bases numbered 13, after V lost 4 bases and J lost 4 bases. This CDR3 spans 16 amino acids. Germline-derived CDR1 and CDR2 are SGHRS and YFSETQ. CDR3 sequence reads: CASSRGVGTGSYEQYF. In DNA form, the CDR3 reads TGCGCCAGCAGCCGGGGAGTTGGGACAGGTTCATACGAGCAGTACTTC.

J is TRBJ2-7 and V is TRBV28; 7 positions match TRBD2. CDR1 and CDR2 from the germline V gene are MDHEN and SYDVKM. The CDR3 sequence is 15 residues long. V gave up 3 bases and J gave up 3 bases; unmatched junction bases: 8. The CDR3 nucleotides are TGTGCCAGCAGTTTCTCTCTAGCGGACTACTACGAGCAGTACTTC. Encoded protein: CASSFSLADYYEQYF.

The V call is TRBV6-1, the J call TRBJ2-1; TRBD2 aligns across 9 bases. Germline V lookup: CDR1 MNHNS, CDR2 SASEGT. This CDR3 spans 17 amino acids. V was pared by 2 bases and J by 12 bases, with 17 bases of the junction left unmatched. This CDR3 is CASSELWREGLLTSQFF. The CDR3 nucleotides are TGTGCCAGCAGTGAACTCTGGCGGGAGGGCCTTCTGACGTCGCAGTTCTTC.

V and J are TRBV25-1 and TRBJ2-1; TRBD1 is a possible D gene (6 bases). This CDR3 is 16 amino acids long. V was shortened by 6 bases and J by 2 bases, with 17 bases between the two germline ends. Germline values: CDR1 MGHDK, CDR2 SYGVNS. The CDR3, as DNA: TGTGCCAGCAGCGCAGACAGGAAGGGGCCCTACAATGAGCAGTTCTTC. It is translated as CASSADRKGPYNEQFF. Variable domain in full (rest from reference TRBV25-1 and TRBJ2-1): EADIYQTPRYLVIGTGKKITLECSQTMGHDKMYWYQQDPGMELHLIHYSYGVNSTEKGDLSSESTVSRIRTEHFPLTLESARPSHTSQYLCASSADRKGPYNEQFFGPGTRLTVL.

V usage is TRBV7-2 and J usage is TRBJ1-5; 9 bases fit TRBD1. The V gene's germline CDR1 is SGHTA and CDR2 FQGNSA. Losses at the gene ends were 4 bases for V and 7 bases for J; bases not matched to a gene: 2. CDR3 size: 13 residues. The CDR3 DNA sequence: TGTGCCAGCAGCTACAGGGGGCAGCAGCCCCAGCATTTT. It encodes CASSYRGQQPQHF. Full variable domain (remainder filled in from reference TRBV7-2 and TRBJ1-5): GAGVSQSPSNKVTEKGKDVELRCDPISGHTALYWYRQSLGQGLEFLIYFQGNSAPDKSGLPSDRFSAERTGGSVSTLTIQRTQQEDSAVYLCASSYRGQQPQHFGDGTRLSIL.

The chain couples TRBV13 to TRBJ2-2; 7 nucleotides align to TRBD2. V shed 3 bases, J shed 2 bases, and the junction held 9 bases outside the gene matches. The CDR3 length is 17 residues. Germline CDR1 PRHDT, CDR2 FYEKMQ (reference sequence). The CDR3 sequence: CASSLGGTSLNTGELFF. CDR3 nucleotides: TGTGCCAGCAGCTTGGGAGGGACTTCCCTTAACACCGGGGAGCTGTTTTTT.

The gene calls are TRBV27 and TRBJ1-2; TRBD1 agrees at 9 bases. This CDR3 spans 17 amino acids. Trimming took 5 bases from V and 0 from J; bases not matched to a gene: 10. Per germline, CDR1 MNHEY and CDR2 SMNVEV (reference sequence). The CDR3 sequence: CASSAYPGQGSNYGYTF. CDR3 sequence (DNA): TGTGCCAGCAGTGCATATCCGGGACAGGGCTCTAACTATGGCTACACCTTC.

The chain uses TRBV5-1 and TRBJ2-7; D perhaps matches TRBD2 (7 bases). V gave up 6 bases and J gave up 5 bases, with 21 bases separating them. There are 15 residues in the CDR3. The germline CDR1 and CDR2 sequences are SGHRS and YFSETQ. This CDR3 is CASKGGGGPLDEQYF. CDR3 coding DNA: TGCGCCAGCAAAGGTGGGGGGGGCCCATTGGACGAGCAGTACTTC.

The chain combines TRBV18 with TRBJ2-5; possibly TRBD1 for D (6 bases). CDR1 and CDR2 (germline): KGHSH, LQKENI. V was shortened by 6 bases and J by 4 bases, with 15 bases between the two germline ends. This CDR3 region has 14 residues. The CDR3 coding sequence is TGTGCCAGCTCCTTAAACAGGGCGGCAGAGACCCAGTACTTC. This encodes CASSLNRAAETQYF.

V and J are TRBV18 and TRBJ1-5; TRBD1 matches at 8 bases. The CDR3 covers 19 residues. Trimming cost V 0 bases and J 1 base; bases outside gene matches: 11. The germline CDR1 and CDR2 sequences are KGHSH and LQKENI. The CDR3: CASSPPNAGRGLSNQPQHF. CDR3 nucleotide sequence: TGTGCCAGCTCACCACCGAATGCCGGCAGGGGGCTAAGCAATCAGCCCCAGCATTTT. The full variable domain, completed using reference TRBV18 and TRBJ1-5, is NAGVMQNPRHLVRRRGQEARLRCSPMKGHSHVYWYRQLPEEGLKFMVYLQKENIIDESGMPKERFSAEFPKEGPSILRIQQVVRGDSAAYFCASSPPNAGRGLSNQPQHFGDGTRLSIL.